The 13 T cell receptor beta chains below were found in one sample sequenced in a study of blood T cells in healthy people across ages. A second PCR, run for 7 to 11 cycles, used a sample-barcoded 5' primer plus a J-beta primer mix. TCRdb used MiXCR to reprocess the 5' RACE reads, holding one entry per CDR3 protein. The table shows more than 1,000,000 distinct CDR3 sequences, with roughly 24% occurring only once. The same data also contributed to another study, on T cells of mothers and their children.

The specimen sequenced was blood. The receptors were gathered from a girl aged 2-10 years in good health.

This clonotype was counted between two and nine times. This chain links TRBV6-2 or TRBV6-3 with TRBJ1-1; no definite D call. Germline lookup yields CDR1 MNHEY and CDR2 SVGEGT. There are 18 residues in the CDR3. The V end lost 4 bases, the J end lost 4 bases, and 25 bases lay between the germline ends. CDR3 coding DNA: TGTGCCAGCAGTTTTGAGTACACCCTCGGGCCTGCGGGCACTGAAGCTTTCTTT. Encoded protein: CASSFEYTLGPAGTEAFF.

This clonotype was counted only a few times. This chain uses TRBV20-1 with TRBJ2-7; 8 positions agree with TRBD1. V was pared by 3 bases and J by 0 bases, with 4 bases of the junction left unmatched. This CDR3 has 14 residues. Germline-derived CDR1 and CDR2 are DFQATT and SNEGSKA (reference sequence). The CDR3 region has the DNA TGCAGTGCTAGCTCAGGGGGCCTCTCCTACGAGCAGTACTTC. It translates to CSASSGGLSYEQYF.

The rearrangement uses TRBV20-1 and TRBJ1-1, with D maybe TRBD1 (5 bases). This CDR3 contains 14 residues. With 3 bases removed from V and 5 bases from J, the gap between germline ends came to 16 bases. The germline V gene encodes CDR1 DFQATT and CDR2 SNEGSKA (reference sequence). The CDR3 DNA reads as TGCAGTGCTAGCGGGGGGTCGTCGGGAACTGAAGCTTTCTTT. It codes for CSASGGSSGTEAFF.

The genes are TRBV12-3 or TRBV12-4 and TRBJ2-7; TRBD2 matches at 8 bases. CDR3 length equals 16 residues. Losses at the gene ends were 6 bases for V and 0 bases for J; bases not matched to a gene: 10. The CDR3 region has the DNA TGTGCCAGCAGCCTAGGTCCCGCGGGAGGCTCCTACGAGCAGTACTTC. The encoded protein is CASSLGPAGGSYEQYF.

The rearrangement joins TRBV29-1 to TRBJ2-2; D is ambiguous. V was trimmed by 7 bases and J by 6 bases, leaving 12 bases between them. The CDR3 consists of 12 residues. CDR1 and CDR2 from the germline V gene are SQVTM and ANQGSEA. CDR3 nucleotide sequence: TGCAGCGGGTTAGGATTAGCCGGGGAGCTGTTTTTT. Protein sequence: CSGLGLAGELFF.

This clonotype was counted between two and nine times. This chain links TRBV5-1 with TRBJ2-6; D remains ambiguous. The V end lost 4 bases, the J end lost 4 bases, and 12 bases lay between the germline ends. The CDR3 length is 15 residues. Germline V CDR1 and CDR2: SGHRS, YFSETQ. The CDR3 DNA reads as TGCGCCAGCAGCCTGACCCGGTCCGGGGCCAACGTCCTGACTTTC. It encodes CASSLTRSGANVLTF.

The genes are TRBV6-5 and TRBJ2-1, with D possibly matching TRBD2 (6 bases). With 2 bases removed from V and 1 base from J, the gap between germline ends came to 12 bases. The CDR3 totals 16 residues. The germline CDR1 and CDR2 sequences are MNHEY and SVGAGI. The CDR3 DNA reads as TGTGCCAGCAGTTACGGAAGACTAGTTTCCTACAATGAGCAGTTCTTC. This gives the protein CASSYGRLVSYNEQFF.

This clonotype has just a few counts. The V and J genes are TRBV10-3 and TRBJ2-5; the D gene is possibly TRBD2 (5 bases). The better agreement between TRBJ2-1 and the DNA end casts doubt on the J call. Germline CDR1 is ENHRY and CDR2 is SYGVKD. This CDR3 is built from 13 residues. The CDR3 reads CANSEGKLNEQFF. For the CDR3, the DNA is TGTGCCAACTCAGAGGGCAAGCTCAATGAGCAGTTCTTC.

The chain recombines TRBV7-3 with TRBJ2-6, with unresolved D. Per germline, CDR1 SGHTA and CDR2 FQGTGA. Trimming left V 4 bases short and J 0 bases short, with 7 bases between. This CDR3 comprises 15 residues. The CDR3 protein is CASSSSDSGANVLTF. CDR3 nucleotide sequence: TGTGCCAGCAGCTCCTCAGACTCTGGGGCCAACGTCCTGACTTTC.

The sample holds a few counts of this clonotype. This chain connects TRBV5-5 to TRBJ2-5; D ambiguous. The end of the DNA aligns better with TRBJ2-7, so the J call may be wrong. The germline gives CDR1 SGHKS, CDR2 YYEKEE (reference sequence). The CDR3 is 14 amino acids. The CDR3 spells CASSWGDSSYEQYF. The CDR3 nucleotides read TGTGCCAGCAGCTGGGGTGATAGCTCCTACGAGCAGTACTTC.

The rearrangement uses TRBV7-3 and TRBJ2-1, with 7 bases aligning to TRBD2. This CDR3 is 15 amino acids long. With 4 bases clipped from V and 7 bases from J, the junction kept 10 bases outside the gene matches. Germline V gene data show CDR1 as SGHTA and CDR2 as FQGTGA. As DNA, the CDR3 is TGTGCCAGCAGCTCACCCACATCGGGGGGAAATGAGCAGTTCTTC. It specifies CASSSPTSGGNEQFF.

The V call is TRBV6-1, the J call TRBJ2-1; 9 positions agree with TRBD2. Near its end, the DNA agrees better with TRBJ2-5, so the J call may be wrong. Germline CDR1 MNHNS, CDR2 SASEGT. The CDR3 covers 17 residues. CDR3 nucleotide sequence: TGTGCCAGCAGTGAATGGATAGCGGGAGTCCCGGGAGAGACCCAGTACTTC. It encodes CASSEWIAGVPGETQYF.

This clonotype appeared a few times. CDR3 in amino acids: CASSLVPQGRAAKNIQYF. In DNA, the CDR3 is TGTGCCAGCAGCTTAGTCCCCCAGGGGAGGGCGGCCAAAAACATTCAGTACTTC. The chain couples TRBV7-2 to TRBJ2-4; a possible D gene is TRBD2 (7 bases). Germline V lookup: CDR1 SGHTA, CDR2 FQGNSA. V lost 1 base to trimming and J lost 1 base, with 17 bases between them. The CDR3 is 18 residues long. The whole variable domain, filled in from reference TRBV7-2 and TRBJ2-4, reads GAGVSQSPSNKVTEKGKDVELRCDPISGHTALYWYRQSLGQGLEFLIYFQGNSAPDKSGLPSDRFSAERTGGSVSTLTIQRTQQEDSAVYLCASSLVPQGRAAKNIQYFGAGTRLSVL.